This record covers a single T cell receptor beta chain. This clone was seen a handful of times. The clone's antigen remains unknown. No base quality information exists; no much larger clone differs at one position. The immunoSEQ hsTCRB v3.0 assay was used at survey level resolution to sequence the TRB variable region. TRB sequencing targeted a depth of roughly 40,000-55,000 T-cell genomes per sample. An Illumina MiSeq with a v3 150-cycle kit was used to sequence the pooled TRB libraries. For the original study's pipeline: Analysis of repertoires was carried out in R inside a reproducible Nextflow workflow spanning QC, data transformation and analysis. LymphoSeq2, an R package for exploring AIRR-Seq data, was used to implement the custom analyses. A handful of samples that produced fewer than 5000 total TRB sequences were removed, so 150 to 200 HIV repertoires were analyzed. Among the 200 or so HIV repertoires that were kept, 59 were collected before ART initiation and roughly 130 were collected after ART initiation. Repertoires were downsampled to 5000 TRB nucleotide sequences, with summary statistics averaged over 100 downsampling iterations. The analysis kept only TRB sequences whose CDR3 regions were at least seven amino acids long. Diversity was assessed using a clonality score derived from Shannon entropy and using the Gini coefficient. In the repertoire networks, any two of the top 5000 CDR3 amino acid sequences were connected whenever the two sequences differed by an edit distance of one. For TRB CDR3 amino acid sequences, GLIPH2 was used to predict antigen specificity groups and MHC restriction. CDR3 amino acid sequences were matched against VDJdb and McPAS-TCR to flag known CMV, EBV, HIV or tissue antigen associations. Pre-ART, post-ART and control groups were compared with Wilcoxon signed-rank tests and Holm-Bonferroni correction. The source is immuneACCESS, and TCRdb retained only in-frame sequences with V and J called. Part of the clones is not carried over; for the studies checked, unresolved V genes explain less than half of this, and the remainder is unexplained. The DNA gave D and trimming, while V, J and clone size come from that table. The sample yields 20,000 to 30,000 clones; approximately 90% were counted once. Of the sample, roughly 3.5% is held by the ten largest clones.

The sample originates from a study of long-term antiretroviral therapy in people with HIV (dated by TCRdb to 2022 to 2024). About the full investigation: The earliest samples were collected about a decade before the 2015 WHO recommendation for immediate ART, when ART was typically delayed until CD4 counts fell. No cross-contamination during QIAcube processing was seen in test extractions of a monoclonal T-cell line run alongside roughly 30 polyclonal samples. Whether ART initiation and durable HIV suppression were associated with changes in peripheral blood TRB repertoire composition and diversity was tested in a retrospective serial study. A total of around 190 cryopreserved PBMC samples came from 25 to 30 adults with confirmed HIV infection and were collected serially over a mean of approximately six years (range 1-12). About 35% of the 30 participants with HIV were female.

Results the study describes overall, beyond this receptor: Samples dated from the mid-2000s to the late 2010s, and the ART regimens used may be less effective than current ones. Narrower CDR3 length ranges were observed in HIV repertoires than in controls, and an antigen-experienced repertoire with only a slight naive shift after ART was suggested by the network structure. Because PBMC availability was limited, only the TCR beta chain was sequenced, with no alpha chain pairing. Because cell numbers in pre-ART samples were limited, unsorted PBMC were profiled instead of sorted CD4+ and CD8+ T cells. Inferences about post-ART repertoire changes are limited because no data were available on ART adherence, viral resistance or therapy changes. The repertoire was dominated across all time points by expanded TRB clones identified before ART initiation, although this dominance was seen to fluctuate and to decrease in many PLHIV after ART. A significant increase in TRB diversity was found to be associated with ART initiation, although TRB diversity was observed to remain significantly below that of transplant donor controls even after long-term ART.

Inclusion was restricted to participants for whom at least one PBMC sample before ART initiation and at least two post-ART samples were available. Every participant with HIV received treatment in the United States of America. Before DNA extraction, cryopreserved samples of roughly 0.9-11 million PBMC were thawed and then washed. At the time of the earliest PBMC sample, participants with HIV were aged between roughly 20 and 54 years. PBMC samples from each participant spanned 1-4 timepoints before ART initiation and 2-8 timepoints after ART initiation, with a median of 7 samples. Serial HIV viral load, CD4+ T-cell count, ART history and demographic data were obtained for every participant. Using a Qiagen kit on a QIAcube, genomic DNA was extracted from unsorted PBMC, with samples processed in batches of 12. The germline V gene (reference sequence) sets CDR1 to GTSNPN and CDR2 to SVGIG. Spanning cysteine to phenylalanine, the CDR3 consists of 11 amino acids. Of the read, only the CDR3 DNA is kept; its 33 bases are in frame from base 1. Deletion took 5 bases off V and 3 bases off J, with a span of 7 bases between the germline ends.

Rearrangement joined TRBV30 to TRBJ1-1; the D region possibly corresponds to TRBD1 (5 bases align). The specimen comprised unsorted PBMCs, sampled 1.9 years after starting antiretroviral therapy. This receptor was taken from a woman in her 30s with HIV. The sequenced DNA is TGTGCCTGGGGAGGGGACACTGAAGCTTTCTTT. This translates into CAWGGDTEAFF.